This record concerns one TCR beta chain sequence. Its antigen is unidentified. Profiling relied on immunoSEQ multiplex PCR, and the TCRdb table lists in-frame clones only, not all of them. The sample holds approximately 21,000 clones, 90% seen once. This record belongs to a study of T cell repertoires and Cas9 in healthy adults. Across the study: CD4 and CD8 compartments: SpCas9-reactive T cells profiled for potency, cytotoxicity, lineage. Whole-study findings and limits: In vitro, SpCas9-reactive Tregs were reported to curb effector T cell proliferation and function.

The sequence was collected from a human donor in good health. The sample taken for sequencing was CD4+ effector T cells (CD127+, CD25-, CD137-, CD154-) from PBMCs; culture status not recorded.

CDR3 sequence (DNA): TGTGCCACCATATCAGGGAATTCACCCCTCCACTTT. Translating it yields CATISGNSPLHF. The chain employs TRBV28 and TRBJ1-6, with a tentative D call TRBD1 (5 bases). The V and J ends lost 10 bases and 7 bases respectively, with 11 bases between them. This CDR3 region has 12 residues. Germline V lookup: CDR1 MDHEN, CDR2 SYDVKM.